The present TCR beta chain was sequenced within a study of beta chain features in type 1 diabetes. Findings of the study overall: Moderate but significant shortening of TCRB CDR3s was recorded in all four CD4+ subsets from Type 1 diabetes patients.

This clone has more than one count but fewer than ten. The antigen is not known. There are 16 residues in the CDR3. Germline V gene sequence: CDR1 SGHNT, CDR2 YYREEE (reference sequence). V was clipped by 3 bases and J by 1 base, with 14 bases between them. The authors reverse transcribed all of the isolated RNA, so sequencing captured expressed TCRB transcripts. The method was immunoSEQ multiplex PCR; TCRdb's version includes in-frame clones alone and lacks a portion of them. Counted here are about 660,000 clones, over 11% occurring once; the ten biggest clones make up around 0.04%. Every single donor gave one heparinised blood draw, and these averaged roughly 100 mL.

The clonotype was recovered from a man aged 18 to 35 with type 1 diabetes. The sample taken for sequencing was naive CD4+ T cells from blood. The chain employs TRBV5-4 and TRBJ1-5; tentative D call: TRBD1 (6 bases). The CDR3 region has the DNA TGTGCCAGCAGCTGGGGGGCGGGGGAAAGCAATCAGCCCCAGCATTTT. It encodes CASSWGAGESNQPQHF.